This is a list of T cell receptor beta chains from one sample in a study of cytomegalovirus exposure and HLA in healthy donors. Sequencing used immunoSEQ multiplex PCR; TCRdb keeps in-frame clones, though not all of them. The repertoire consists of about 110,000 clones, with around 62% occurring once and the leading ten covering around 4%. Source material: PBMCs. The receptors were sampled from a man younger than 40 in good health and CMV-seropositive. CDR3s include the opening cysteine and the closing phenylalanine or tryptophan. The D gene is left open where the match is weak. Expanded clones get a size class; other rows say once, few or many, or leave the size out.

clone size	J gene	D gene	V gene	CDR3 protein	CDR3 DNA
once	TRBJ1-5	.	TRBV6-5	CASSYQQGGGQPQHF	TGTGCCAGCAGTTACCAACAGGGTGGAGGTCAGCCCCAGCATTTT
.	TRBJ2-2	.	TRBV5-1	CASSLGGITGELFF	TGCGCCAGCAGCTTGGGCGGGATCACCGGGGAGCTGTTTTTT
.	TRBJ2-4	.	TRBV18	CASSPPLLAKNIQYF	TGTGCCAGCTCACCACCACTTCTAGCCAAAAACATTCAGTACTTC
few	TRBJ1-2	.	TRBV5-1	CASSLDRANYGYTF	TGCGCCAGCAGCTTGGATCGAGCAAACTATGGCTACACCTTC
.	TRBJ2-1	TRBD2	TRBV2	CASGFPGLAGAWWVF	TGTGCCAGCGGCTTCCCGGGACTAGCGGGGGCCTGGTGGGTCTTC
.	TRBJ2-2	TRBD2	TRBV6-1	CASQRGPGELFF	TGTGCCAGCCAGCGGGGCCCCGGGGAGCTGTTTTTT
.	TRBJ1-6	TRBD1	TRBV2	CASSDRGQGFSPLHF	TGTGCCAGCAGTGATAGGGGACAGGGTTTCTCACCCCTCCACTTT
.	TRBJ2-3	TRBD1	TRBV5-1	CASSWGTGGTDTQYF	TGCGCCAGCAGCTGGGGGACAGGCGGCACAGATACGCAGTATTTT
.	TRBJ2-7	.	TRBV5-4	CASSPWGGGNYEQYF	TGTGCCAGCAGCCCCTGGGGCGGGGGCAACTACGAGCAGTACTTC
.	TRBJ2-4	TRBD1	TRBV27	CASSIRQGSNIQYF	TGTGCCAGCAGTATACGACAGGGCTCGAACATTCAGTACTTC
.	TRBJ2-1	TRBD2	TRBV2	CASSEASPAGGAKYNEQFF	TGTGCCAGCAGTGAAGCAAGCCCAGCGGGGGGGGCCAAGTACAATGAGCAGTTCTTC
few	TRBJ2-7	TRBD1	TRBV6-5	CASSYTGQVEQYF	TGTGCCAGCAGTTACACGGGACAGGTCGAGCAGTACTTC
.	TRBJ1-1	.	TRBV7-3	CASSPQGIGEAFF	TGTGCCAGCAGCCCCCAGGGGATTGGTGAAGCTTTCTTT
.	TRBJ1-2	TRBD1	TRBV4-1	CASSLATGRYTF	TGCGCCAGCAGCCTCGCGACAGGGCGCTATACCTTC
.	TRBJ1-3	.	TRBV19	CASSPRTPRQNTIYF	TGTGCCAGTAGCCCCCGGACACCTCGTCAGAACACCATATATTTT
.	TRBJ2-7	TRBD1	TRBV5-4	CASSFTGELEQYF	TGTGCCAGCAGCTTTACAGGGGAACTCGAGCAGTACTTC
.	TRBJ2-5	.	TRBV2	CASSDAGYQETQYF	TGTGCCAGCAGTGACGCAGGCTACCAAGAGACCCAGTACTTC
few	TRBJ2-3	TRBD1	TRBV6-1	CASSLGGGTQYF	TGTGCCAGCAGTTTAGGGGGCGGTACGCAGTATTTT
.	TRBJ1-2	.	TRBV6-5	CASSFSNYGYTF	TGTGCCAGCAGCTTCTCTAACTATGGCTACACCTTC
.	TRBJ2-3	.	TRBV19	CASSLGRLGTDTQYF	TGTGCCAGCTCACTGGGGCGGTTAGGGACAGATACGCAGTATTTT
once	TRBJ1-2	TRBD1	TRBV11-3	CASSLDGTGNGYTF	TGTGCCAGCAGCTTAGACGGGACAGGGAACGGCTACACCTTC
.	TRBJ2-5	.	TRBV11-2	CASSFSTGYQETQYF	TGTGCCAGCAGCTTTTCCACAGGGTACCAAGAGACCCAGTACTTC
.	TRBJ2-5	TRBD2	TRBV9	CASSLQAGGPVKTQYF	TGTGCCAGCAGCCTCCAAGCGGGGGGGCCGGTTAAGACCCAGTACTTC
.	TRBJ2-6	TRBD1	TRBV5-1	CASSHDRGISGANVLTF	TGCGCCAGCAGCCACGACAGGGGGATCTCTGGGGCCAACGTCCTGACTTTC
.	TRBJ1-2	TRBD1	TRBV29-1	CSADRGPYGYTF	TGCAGCGCGGACAGGGGACCATATGGCTACACCTTC
.	TRBJ1-2	TRBD1	TRBV2	CVSSGNLQGAMTF	TGTGTCAGCAGTGGGAATTTACAGGGGGCTATGACCTTC
.	TRBJ2-7	.	TRBV5-1	CASSLAQGGSYEQYF	TGCGCCAGCAGCTTGGCTCAGGGCGGCTCCTACGAGCAGTACTTC
.	TRBJ1-1	.	TRBV29-1	CSVEGTSGATEAFF	TGCAGCGTTGAAGGAACGTCAGGGGCCACTGAAGCTTTCTTT
few	TRBJ2-5	TRBD2	TRBV9	CASSAPLGGAETQYF	TGTGCCAGCAGCGCACCCCTCGGGGGGGCGGAGACCCAGTACTTC
.	TRBJ1-2	TRBD1	TRBV14	CASSQTWTGAVLNYGYTF	TGTGCCAGCAGCCAGACTTGGACAGGGGCAGTACTTAACTATGGCTACACCTTC
.	TRBJ2-7	.	TRBV7-2	CASSFQGTSYEQYF	TGTGCCAGCAGCTTCCAGGGGACCTCCTACGAGCAGTACTTC
.	TRBJ2-7	.	TRBV7-2	CASSLGVSSSYEQYF	TGTGCCAGCAGCTTAGGAGTTTCTAGCAGCTACGAGCAGTACTTC
.	TRBJ2-7	.	TRBV19	CASSPPAGVGFRDYEQYF	TGTGCCAGTAGTCCGCCGGCAGGCGTGGGTTTCAGGGACTACGAGCAGTACTTC
.	TRBJ2-1	TRBD1	TRBV27	CASSFLRAGTVNNEQFF	TGTGCCAGCAGTTTTTTACGGGCCGGGACAGTAAACAATGAGCAGTTCTTC
.	TRBJ2-2	TRBD1	TRBV7-2	CASSLRTGGTGELFF	TGTGCCAGCAGCTTAAGGACAGGGGGGACCGGGGAGCTGTTTTTT
.	TRBJ2-2	TRBD2	TRBV7-2	CASSWTSPIGGELFF	TGTGCCAGCAGTTGGACTAGCCCCATTGGCGGGGAGCTGTTTTTT
.	TRBJ2-3	TRBD2	TRBV9	CASSVAASGYGTDTQYF	TGTGCCAGCAGCGTAGCGGCTAGCGGGTATGGCACAGATACGCAGTATTTT
.	TRBJ1-6	TRBD1	TRBV7-9	CASSPADRENSPLHF	TGTGCCAGCAGCCCCGCTGACAGGGAAAATTCACCCCTCCACTTT
.	TRBJ2-7	TRBD1	TRBV7-8	CASSFITGGTYEQYF	TGTGCCAGCAGCTTTATTACAGGGGGGACCTACGAGCAGTACTTC
.	TRBJ1-2	.	TRBV7-2	CASSLNRASYTF	TGTGCCAGCAGCTTAAACAGGGCCTCCTACACCTTC
.	TRBJ1-6	.	TRBV19	CASRGALDSPLHF	TGTGCCAGTAGGGGGGCGCTGGATTCACCCCTCCACTTT
.	TRBJ2-5	TRBD1	TRBV30	CAWSVQGQMYF	TGTGCCTGGAGTGTACAGGGACAGATGTACTTC
.	TRBJ2-2	.	TRBV5-4	CATHRDTGELFF	TGTGCCACCCATCGGGATACCGGGGAGCTGTTTTTT